These T cell receptor beta chains were read from a single sample in a study of shared clonotypes between healthy human individuals. The table came from immunoSEQ multiplex PCR; TCRdb's copy has only in-frame clones and leaves some out. The sample has more than 2 million clones, 85% to 95% seen once; the top ten hold around 1.7%. Sequenced sample: naive CD8+ T cells from PBMCs. The receptors derive from a man aged 18 to 35 in good health. Some clones in this sample may be carry-over from other donors' samples. Each CDR3 is given with its conserved first and last residue. D genes are given only for firm matches. Clone size is given for some rows only: seen once, a few or many times, or a class if the clone is expanded.

v_gene,d_gene,abundance,j_gene,CDR3nt,CDR3aa
TRBV6-1,.,.,TRBJ2-3,TGTGCCAGCAGACCTTTTACGGGTCGCACAGATACGCAGTATTTT,CASRPFTGRTDTQYF
TRBV27,TRBD1,once,TRBJ2-5,TGTGCCAGCAGTTCGACACAGACTTCCGGGACAGGGGGCCGAGTGGAGACCCAGTACTTC,CASSSTQTSGTGGRVETQYF
TRBV5-6,.,.,TRBJ1-2,TGTGCCAGCAGCTTGCGAGCCCTCTTTTGGGATGGCTACACCTTC,CASSLRALFWDGYTF
TRBV10-3,.,.,TRBJ2-1,TGTGCCATCAGTGAAGGGGTTTCATACAATGAGCAGTTCTTC,CAISEGVSYNEQFF
TRBV27,.,.,TRBJ2-7,TGTGCCAGCAGAACATTCGGCGTCGACGAGCAGTACTTC,CASRTFGVDEQYF
TRBV15,.,once,TRBJ2-5,TGTGCCACCAGCAGAGAGGGGACCCAGTACTTC,CATSREGTQYF
TRBV27,.,once,TRBJ2-7,TGTGCCAGCAGTCCCACGGGGGTCTACGAGCAGTACTTC,CASSPTGVYEQYF
TRBV6-6,.,.,TRBJ1-2,TGTGCCAGCAGTGACCTGACAGGCCCCTATGGCTACACCTTC,CASSDLTGPYGYTF
TRBV5-5,.,.,TRBJ1-1,TGTGCCAGCAATCTGGGCGGCGGCACTGAAGCTTTCTTT,CASNLGGGTEAFF
TRBV25-1,.,.,TRBJ1-2,TGTGCCAGCAGTCCCCTCGACGCGTTGGGCTACACCTTC,CASSPLDALGYTF
TRBV9,.,few,TRBJ1-4,TGTGCCAGCAGCACAAATGGGGCAACTAATGAAAAACTGTTTTTT,CASSTNGATNEKLFF
TRBV6-6,TRBD1,.,TRBJ2-7,TGTGCCAGCAGTTACTCGGGACAGACCTACGAGCAGTACTTC,CASSYSGQTYEQYF
TRBV15,.,.,TRBJ2-7,TGTGCCACCAGCAGAGGGGCGGGAATAGTCTACGAGCAGTACTTC,CATSRGAGIVYEQYF
TRBV27,TRBD2,.,TRBJ2-7,TGTGCCAGCAGTTTATATGGTAGCGGGAGGTACGAGCAGTACTTC,CASSLYGSGRYEQYF
TRBV5-1,TRBD1,.,TRBJ1-1,TGCGCCAGCAGCTTGGCAGGGGGCCTCACTGAAGCTTTCTTT,CASSLAGGLTEAFF
TRBV7-9,.,.,TRBJ1-5,TGTGCCAGCAGCCTTCCACCGTATCAGCCCCAGCATTTT,CASSLPPYQPQHF
TRBV29-1,.,.,TRBJ1-1,TGCAGCGTCGGCGGGACGGAAGGAGGAGGTACTGAAGCTTTCTTT,CSVGGTEGGGTEAFF
TRBV7-6,TRBD1,.,TRBJ1-1,TGTGCCAGCAGCGCAAGGACAGGAGAGAACACTGAAGCTTTCTTT,CASSARTGENTEAFF
TRBV7-9,.,.,TRBJ1-1,TGTGCCAGCAGCCCGGACCGGCGACTCTTT,CASSPDRRLF
TRBV7-2,.,.,TRBJ1-5,TGTGCCAGCAGCTTGGACATGACTGGATATAGCAATCAGCCCCAGCATTTT,CASSLDMTGYSNQPQHF
TRBV6-6,.,.,TRBJ1-5,TGTGCCAGCAGTTACCCGACAGGTCAGCCCCAGCATTTT,CASSYPTGQPQHF
TRBV6-1,TRBD1,.,TRBJ2-7,TGTGCCAGCAGTTCGAGCGGGACAGGGATCGACGAGCAGTACTTC,CASSSSGTGIDEQYF
TRBV7-8,.,.,TRBJ1-5,TGTGCCAGCAGCCATGATCATAGCAATCAGCCCCAGCATTTT,CASSHDHSNQPQHF
TRBV9,.,once,TRBJ1-1,TGTGCCAGCAGCGTCTCGGGGCGGAACACTGAAGCTTTCTTT,CASSVSGRNTEAFF
TRBV4-3,.,.,TRBJ1-2,TGCGCCAGCAGCCAAGAGTACGGAACGGAAGATTTCTATGGCTACACCTTC,CASSQEYGTEDFYGYTF
TRBV27,TRBD1,.,TRBJ1-5,TGTGCCAGCAGTAGTCAGGGGGGACAGCCCCAGCATTTT,CASSSQGGQPQHF
TRBV27,.,.,TRBJ2-2,TGTGCCAGCAGGTCCCTAGGTGGCGGGGAGCTGTTTTTT,CASRSLGGGELFF
TRBV27,.,.,TRBJ2-7,TGTGCCAGCAGTTTTCGACGGGACAAATCCTACGAGCAGTACTTC,CASSFRRDKSYEQYF
TRBV9,.,few,TRBJ2-7,TGTGCCAGCAGCGTATCTACCGACAACTCCTACGAGCAGTACTTC,CASSVSTDNSYEQYF
TRBV25-1,TRBD2,.,TRBJ2-7,TGTGCCAGCAGCCAACTAGCGGAGTCCTACGAGCAGTACTTC,CASSQLAESYEQYF
TRBV28,.,.,TRBJ2-5,TGTGCCAGCAGTTTGGGGCCAGGGTTGGAGACCCAGTACTTC,CASSLGPGLETQYF
TRBV7-2,TRBD2,.,TRBJ2-1,TGTGCCAGCAGCTTAGCCCCATCGACAGGGGGGATTAGCGGGAGGGCCCTCAATGAGCAGTTCTTC,CASSLAPSTGGISGRALNEQFF
TRBV7-9,TRBD1,.,TRBJ2-6,TGTGCCAGCAGCCCCCGGGACAGGGTTTCTGGGGCCAACGTCCTGACTTTC,CASSPRDRVSGANVLTF
TRBV25-1,TRBD2,.,TRBJ2-1,TGTGCCAGCAGTGCCAGGGGACTAGCGGTCTACAATGAGCAGTTCTTC,CASSARGLAVYNEQFF
TRBV4-1,TRBD2,.,TRBJ2-7,TGCGCCAGCAGCCAAGTAGCGGGACTGGACGAGCAGTACTTC,CASSQVAGLDEQYF
TRBV6-1,.,.,TRBJ1-1,TGTGCCAGCAGTGACCAGGGGTGGGGGCTCGCGTTAATGAACACTGAAGCTTTCTTT,CASSDQGWGLALMNTEAFF
TRBV19,.,once,TRBJ2-5,TGTGCCAGTAGTATCCGGACAGCCGCCCAAGAGACCCAGTACTTC,CASSIRTAAQETQYF
TRBV7-9,TRBD2,.,TRBJ2-1,TGTGCCAGCAGCACGAGACTAGCGGGAACTAGGAATGAGCAGTTCTTC,CASSTRLAGTRNEQFF
TRBV7-3,TRBD1,once,TRBJ2-7,TGTGCCAGCAGCTCCTTGGGACAGGGGACAAGCGAGCAGTACTTC,CASSSLGQGTSEQYF
TRBV11-2,.,.,TRBJ2-1,TGTGCCAGCAGCTTCGGGGCTAATGAGCAGTTCTTC,CASSFGANEQFF
TRBV9,.,.,TRBJ2-3,TGTGCCAGCAGCGTAGATGAGGGAGACAAGGATACGCAGTATTTT,CASSVDEGDKDTQYF
TRBV6-6,TRBD1,few,TRBJ2-1,TGTGCCAGCAGTTATATGGGGGACAGCGCGTTCTTC,CASSYMGDSAFF
TRBV6-1,.,.,TRBJ1-1,TGTGCCAGCAGTGACCCCAGTCAAGCTTTCTTT,CASSDPSQAFF
TRBV4-1,TRBD1,once,TRBJ1-1,TGCGCCAGCAGCCAGGCCGGGACAGCAACACCTGAAGCTTTCTTT,CASSQAGTATPEAFF
TRBV19,.,.,TRBJ1-1,TGTGCCAGTAGTATAAGCGGGGGGGGCACTGAAGCTTTCTTT,CASSISGGGTEAFF
TRBV5-5,TRBD1,.,TRBJ1-2,TGTGCCAGCAGCGGCTCCGCAGGGGGGATCTTCTGGGGCTACACCTTC,CASSGSAGGIFWGYTF
TRBV27,.,.,TRBJ1-1,TGTGCCAGCAGTTCCCTGGGCTCCTCGGCTTTCTTT,CASSSLGSSAFF
TRBV15,TRBD1,.,TRBJ1-1,TGTGCCACCAGCAGACCCAAGGGACAGGGGAACACTGAAGCTTTCTTT,CATSRPKGQGNTEAFF
TRBV28,.,.,TRBJ1-5,TGTGCCAGCAGTCCGGACAGTTATCAGCCCCAGCATTTT,CASSPDSYQPQHF
TRBV5-4,.,.,TRBJ1-4,TGTGCCAGCAGCTTGGGGACGACGGTTCGTAATGAAAAACTGTTTTTT,CASSLGTTVRNEKLFF
TRBV5-1,TRBD1,few,TRBJ1-1,TGCGCCAGCAGAGTCACGACAGGGCTCACTGAAGCTTTCTTT,CASRVTTGLTEAFF
TRBV28,.,.,TRBJ2-1,TGTGCCAGCAGTTTACAGCTGACTGAGCAGTTCTTC,CASSLQLTEQFF
TRBV5-1,TRBD2,.,TRBJ2-5,TGCGCCAGCGCCCAAAGGACTAGCGGGACAAGGGAGCAGTACTTC,CASAQRTSGTREQYF